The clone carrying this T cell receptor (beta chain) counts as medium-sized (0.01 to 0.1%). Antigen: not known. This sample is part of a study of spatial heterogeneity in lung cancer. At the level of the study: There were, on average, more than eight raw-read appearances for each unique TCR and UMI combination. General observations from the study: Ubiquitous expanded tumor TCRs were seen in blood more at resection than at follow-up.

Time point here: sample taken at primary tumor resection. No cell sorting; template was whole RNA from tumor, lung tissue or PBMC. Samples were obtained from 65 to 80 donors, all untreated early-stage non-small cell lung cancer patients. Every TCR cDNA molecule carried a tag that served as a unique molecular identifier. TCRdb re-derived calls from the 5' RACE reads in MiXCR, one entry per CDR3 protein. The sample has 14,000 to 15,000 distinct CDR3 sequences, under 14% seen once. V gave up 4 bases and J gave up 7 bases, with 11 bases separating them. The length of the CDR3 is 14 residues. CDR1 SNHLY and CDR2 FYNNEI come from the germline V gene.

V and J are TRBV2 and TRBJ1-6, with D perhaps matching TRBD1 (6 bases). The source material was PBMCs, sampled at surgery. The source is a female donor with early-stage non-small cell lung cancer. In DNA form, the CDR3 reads TGTGCCAGCAGTGCGGACAGCTTAAATTCACCCCTCCACTTT. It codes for CASSADSLNSPLHF.